This T cell receptor beta chain stems from a study of blood T cell repertoires in COVID-19. Study as a whole: T cells, B-cell-depleted T cells, or PBMCs supplied cDNA or gDNA.

In germline, CDR1 is MNHNS, CDR2 SASEGT. The CDR3 sequence is 14 residues long. V was cut by 1 base and J by 1 base, with 8 bases left in between. In the original analysis: By means of reference gene primer amplification, nucleated cell counts were estimated. Assay used: immunoSEQ multiplex PCR; TCRdb lists only in-frame clones, some missing. D and trimming were read from the DNA, whereas the V and J calls and clone size are those reported in that table. Here the sample spans over 120,000 clones, roughly three quarters being singletons. The chain uses TRBV6-1 and TRBJ2-7; D uncertain. The clonotype was recovered from an older woman with acute or convalescent COVID-19. Sequenced input: peripheral blood. CDR3 residues: CASSEVGPSYEQYF. CDR3 nucleotides: TGTGCCAGCAGTGAAGTTGGCCCGTCCTACGAGCAGTACTTC.